Listed below are T cell receptor beta chains from one sample, sequenced in a study of blood T cell repertoires in COVID-19. The data were produced by immunoSEQ multiplex PCR, yet TCRdb's version contains in-frame clones alone and is incomplete. The sample holds approximately 230,000 clones, 85% to 90% seen once. The sequenced sample consisted of PBMCs or T cells enriched from blood (not recorded which). The source of these receptors is a man between 40 and 49 years old who had recovered from COVID-19. Each CDR3 is given with its conserved first and last residue. D genes are given only for firm matches. Where a row states a size, it is once, few, many or the class of an expanded clone; other rows omit it.

J gene,clone size,D gene,V gene,CDR3 DNA,CDR3 protein
TRBJ1-1,.,.,TRBV14,TGTGCCAGCAGCCAAGATGTCGGGGTGTACACTGAAGCTTTCTTT,CASSQDVGVYTEAFF
TRBJ2-3,.,.,TRBV11-2,TGTGCCAGCAGCTTGGACATAGAAGTGGATACGCAGTATTTT,CASSLDIEVDTQYF
TRBJ2-3,.,.,TRBV29-1,TGCAGCGTCCCCCGAGGGAGCACAGATACGCAGTATTTT,CSVPRGSTDTQYF
TRBJ1-5,.,.,TRBV7-2,TGTGCCAGTACACCAGGAGGTGGCCCCATTCAGCCCCAGCATTTT,CASTPGGGPIQPQHF
TRBJ2-5,.,TRBD1,TRBV7-2,TGTGCCAGCAGCACACAAGGGGGCATCCAAGAGACCCAGTACTTC,CASSTQGGIQETQYF
TRBJ2-3,.,TRBD2,TRBV7-2,TGTGCCAGCAGCACGTTGGCGCGGGAGGTGGGCCGCAACACAGATACGCAGTATTTT,CASSTLAREVGRNTDTQYF
TRBJ1-3,few,TRBD1,TRBV15,TGTGCCACCAGCGAAGACAGGGGGCAGGGAAACACCATATATTTT,CATSEDRGQGNTIYF
TRBJ2-2,.,TRBD1,TRBV6-2/TRBV6-3,TGTGCCAGCAGTGATACAGGGGTAAACACCGGGGAGCTGTTTTTT,CASSDTGVNTGELFF
TRBJ1-2,.,.,TRBV3-1/TRBV3-2,TGTGCCAGCAGCCAAGAATCGGCCGGGTATAACTATGGCTACACCTTC,CASSQESAGYNYGYTF
TRBJ2-1,.,.,TRBV5-4,TGTGCCAGCAGCTGGCCTCGGAGCTCCTACAATGAGCAGTTCTTC,CASSWPRSSYNEQFF
TRBJ2-5,.,TRBD1,TRBV11-2,TGTGCCAGCAGCTTAAGGCTGGGACAGGGGGCCCAAGAGACCCAGTACTTC,CASSLRLGQGAQETQYF
TRBJ1-1,.,.,TRBV19,TGTGCCAGCGGGGGAGGGTACACTGAAGCTTTCTTT,CASGGGYTEAFF
TRBJ2-3,few,.,TRBV24-1,TGTGCCACCAGTGATACCCGGGAGCTCACAGATACGCAGTATTTT,CATSDTRELTDTQYF
TRBJ1-1,.,.,TRBV6-5,TGTGCCAGCAGTTCCCAGGGAGGAACTGAAGCTTTCTTT,CASSSQGGTEAFF
TRBJ1-2,.,.,TRBV11-2,TGTGCCAGCAGCTCCAGGGCTGGCTACACCTTC,CASSSRAGYTF
TRBJ2-5,.,.,TRBV15,TGTGCCACCAGCACATCGGTGGAGACCCAGTACTTC,CATSTSVETQYF
TRBJ1-1,.,TRBD1,TRBV6-4,TGTGCCAGCAGTGCACGGACAGGGGAGGAGGCTTTCTTT,CASSARTGEEAFF
TRBJ1-3,.,.,TRBV11-2,TGTGCCAGCAGCCACTTGGGGGGGACGGCCTCTGGAAACACCATATATTTT,CASSHLGGTASGNTIYF
TRBJ2-5,.,TRBD2,TRBV5-1,TGCGCCAGCAGCTTGGGGTGGCGGGAGGAAGAGACCCAGTACTTC,CASSLGWREEETQYF
TRBJ2-1,.,.,TRBV4-3,TGCGCCAGCAGCCAAGATCTCACACCCCCTAGGTTCTTC,CASSQDLTPPRFF
TRBJ2-1,.,TRBD2,TRBV6-4,TGTGCCAGCAGTGCCCACGCCCAGCGGGAGTTCAATGAGCAGTTCTTC,CASSAHAQREFNEQFF
TRBJ2-1,.,TRBD2,TRBV12-5,TGTGCTAGTGGTTTGAGGGCGGGGGGGCCCAATGAGCAGTTCTTC,CASGLRAGGPNEQFF
TRBJ1-2,.,.,TRBV6-6,TGTGCCAGCAGTTACCAGCCTAAGGGAGGGGTGCGCGGCTACACCTTC,CASSYQPKGGVRGYTF
TRBJ1-2,.,.,TRBV6-1,TGTGCCAGCAGAGGGGACTATGGCTACACCTTC,CASRGDYGYTF
TRBJ2-7,.,TRBD1,TRBV6-5,TGTGCCACCCCGGACCCCGGGACAGGTCCCTACGAGCAGTACTTC,CATPDPGTGPYEQYF
TRBJ2-1,.,.,TRBV11-1,TGTGCCAGCAGCTTAGGGCTAGGGGGTCGGTACAATGAGCAGTTCTTC,CASSLGLGGRYNEQFF
TRBJ2-1,.,TRBD2,TRBV5-6,TGTGCCAGCAGCTTGGGGACTAGCGGGATTGGGGTGCGTGAGCAGTTCTTC,CASSLGTSGIGVREQFF
TRBJ2-2,.,.,TRBV6-4,TGTGCCAGCAGTGACTCGAAGCCGGCAGGGAACACCGGGGAGCTGTTTTTT,CASSDSKPAGNTGELFF
TRBJ2-7,once,TRBD2,TRBV7-6,TGTGCCAGCAGCCCGGGACTAGACGACGAGCAGTACTTC,CASSPGLDDEQYF
TRBJ1-4,.,.,TRBV5-1,TGCGCCAGCAGCTTGGTGGGGGCCAGGGAAAAACTGTTTTTT,CASSLVGAREKLFF
TRBJ1-5,few,.,TRBV15,TGTGCCACCAGCAGAGATCCTAGGGGGCCCCAGCATTTT,CATSRDPRGPQHF
TRBJ2-1,.,.,TRBV19,TGTGCCAGTAGTATGACAGTCGGTGAGCAGTTCTTC,CASSMTVGEQFF
TRBJ1-5,.,.,TRBV4-3,TGCGCCAGCAGCCAAGATCGGGTCAGCTATAGCAATCAGCCCCAGCATTTT,CASSQDRVSYSNQPQHF
TRBJ2-2,.,TRBD1,TRBV19,TGTGCCAGTACTCCCGGGACAGGGTACCGGTTCGGGGAGCTGTTTTTT,CASTPGTGYRFGELFF
TRBJ1-2,.,.,TRBV27,TGTGCCAGCAGTTTAGTCGCCGGGACACCCTATGGCTACACCTTC,CASSLVAGTPYGYTF
TRBJ1-5,.,.,TRBV21-1,TGTGCCAGCAGCAAAGAAGGGGCTTCTCGCAATCAGCCCCAGCATTTT,CASSKEGASRNQPQHF
TRBJ1-5,.,.,TRBV6-5,TGTGCCAGCAGTTCAGAGGGTGGCAATCAGCCCCAGCATTTT,CASSSEGGNQPQHF
TRBJ2-2,.,TRBD2,TRBV7-8,TGTGCCAGCAGGATAGCGGGAGGGACCGGGGAGCTGTTTTTT,CASRIAGGTGELFF
TRBJ2-7,.,.,TRBV20-1,TGCAGTGCTAGTCCTTCCCTAACCCTCTACTACGAGCAGTACTTC,CSASPSLTLYYEQYF
TRBJ1-1,.,.,TRBV7-8,TGTGCCAGCAGCTTAGAAGGGGTAAGGGACACTGAAGCTTTCTTT,CASSLEGVRDTEAFF
TRBJ2-1,.,TRBD1,TRBV28,TGTGCCAGCGGGTCGGGGACAGCGTACAGGGGCTCCTACAATGAGCAGTTCTTC,CASGSGTAYRGSYNEQFF
TRBJ1-2,.,TRBD1,TRBV6-4,TGTGCCAGCAGTGACGGGACAGGCTATGGCTACACCTTC,CASSDGTGYGYTF
TRBJ2-3,.,TRBD1,TRBV11-2,TGTGCCAGCAGCCAAGGACAGGGCTTCGATACGCAGTATTTT,CASSQGQGFDTQYF
TRBJ2-7,.,.,TRBV15,TGTGCCACCAGCAGAGACTCCGGAGCGGAATCCTACGAGCAGTACTTC,CATSRDSGAESYEQYF
TRBJ2-7,.,TRBD2,TRBV27,TGTGCCAGCAGTCTCCTGGGGACTAGCGGGCCTAAGCTGACCTACGAGCAGTACTTC,CASSLLGTSGPKLTYEQYF
TRBJ1-2,.,.,TRBV4-1,TGCGCCAGCAGCCAAGTGAACAGGGAGGGCGGCTACACCTTC,CASSQVNREGGYTF
TRBJ1-1,.,.,TRBV2,TGTGCCAGCAGTGAAGAATCACAGGGCTCTGAAGCTTTCTTT,CASSEESQGSEAFF
TRBJ1-6,.,.,TRBV11-2,TGTGCCAGCAGGCCCAGGGGTATCGGTAATTCACCCCTCCACTTT,CASRPRGIGNSPLHF
TRBJ2-3,.,.,TRBV20-1,TGCAGTGCTAGACACACAGATACGCAGTATTTT,CSARHTDTQYF
TRBJ2-3,.,.,TRBV3-1/TRBV3-2,TGTGCCAGCAGCCAACACGGGAGCACAGATACGCAGTATTTT,CASSQHGSTDTQYF
TRBJ2-7,.,TRBD2,TRBV2,TGTGCCAGCAGTGTGGCGGGAGGGCAGTACTTC,CASSVAGGQYF
TRBJ1-2,.,TRBD1,TRBV5-1,TGCGCCAGCAGCTTGGCCCGGGACAGTAACTATGGCTACACCTTC,CASSLARDSNYGYTF
TRBJ2-7,.,.,TRBV27,TGTGCCAGCGGCTTGGGGAGTCACTACGAGCAGTACTTC,CASGLGSHYEQYF